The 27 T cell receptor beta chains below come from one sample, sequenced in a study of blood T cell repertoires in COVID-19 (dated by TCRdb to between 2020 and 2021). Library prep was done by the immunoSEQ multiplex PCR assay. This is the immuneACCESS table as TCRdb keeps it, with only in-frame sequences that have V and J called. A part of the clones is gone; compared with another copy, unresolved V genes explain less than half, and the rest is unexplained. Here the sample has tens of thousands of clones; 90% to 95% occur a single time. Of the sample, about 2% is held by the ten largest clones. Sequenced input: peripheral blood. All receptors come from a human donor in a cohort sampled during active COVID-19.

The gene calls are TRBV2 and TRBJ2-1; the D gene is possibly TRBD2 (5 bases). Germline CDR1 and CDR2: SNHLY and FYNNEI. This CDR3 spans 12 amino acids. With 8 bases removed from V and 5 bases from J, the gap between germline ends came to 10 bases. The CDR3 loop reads CASQLANNEQFF. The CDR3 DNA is TGTGCCAGCCAGCTAGCTAACAATGAGCAGTTCTTC.

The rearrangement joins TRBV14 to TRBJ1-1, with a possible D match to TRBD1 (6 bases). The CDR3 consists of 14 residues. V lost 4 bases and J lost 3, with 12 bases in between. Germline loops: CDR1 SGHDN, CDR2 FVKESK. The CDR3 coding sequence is TGTGCCAGCAGCCCACAACAGGGATACACTGAAGCTTTCTTT. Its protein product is CASSPQQGYTEAFF.

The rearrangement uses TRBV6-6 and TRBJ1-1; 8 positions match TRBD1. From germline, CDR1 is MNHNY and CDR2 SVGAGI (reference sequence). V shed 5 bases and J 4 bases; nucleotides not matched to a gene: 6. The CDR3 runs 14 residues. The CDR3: CASSPGQGGTEAFF. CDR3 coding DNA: TGTGCCAGCAGTCCAGGACAGGGTGGCACTGAAGCTTTCTTT.

As DNA, the CDR3 is TGTGCCAGCAGCCTACGAGCGGACCCTTCCTACAATGAGCAGTTCTTC. It encodes CASSLRADPSYNEQFF. The V call is TRBV7-9, the J call TRBJ2-1, with D maybe TRBD2 (5 bases). Germline values: CDR1 SEHNR, CDR2 FQNEAQ (reference sequence). The CDR3 covers 16 residues. The V and J ends lost 5 bases and 1 base respectively, with 15 bases between them.

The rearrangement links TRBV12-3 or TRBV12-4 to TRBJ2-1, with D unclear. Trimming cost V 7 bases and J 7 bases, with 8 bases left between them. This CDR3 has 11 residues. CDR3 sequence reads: CASTPRNEQFF. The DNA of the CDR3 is TGTGCCAGCACCCCCAGGAATGAGCAGTTCTTC.

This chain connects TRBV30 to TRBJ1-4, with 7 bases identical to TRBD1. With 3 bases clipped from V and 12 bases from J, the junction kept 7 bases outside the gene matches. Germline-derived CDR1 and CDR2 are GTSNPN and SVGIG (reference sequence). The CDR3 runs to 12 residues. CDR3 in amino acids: CAWRDREVELFF. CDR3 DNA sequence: TGTGCCTGGAGAGACAGGGAGGTTGAACTGTTTTTT. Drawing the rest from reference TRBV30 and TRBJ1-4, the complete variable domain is SQTIHQWPATLVQPVGSPLSLECTVEGTSNPNLYWYRQAAGRGLQLLFYSVGIGQISSEVPQNLSASRPQDRQFILSSKKLLLSDSGFYLCAWRDREVELFFGSGTQLSVL.

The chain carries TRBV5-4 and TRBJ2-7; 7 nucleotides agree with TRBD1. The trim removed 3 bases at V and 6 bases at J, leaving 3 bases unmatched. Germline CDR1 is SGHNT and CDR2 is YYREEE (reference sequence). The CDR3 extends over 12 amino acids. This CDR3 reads CASSYTGVEQYF. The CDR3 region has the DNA TGTGCCAGCAGCTATACAGGGGTCGAGCAGTACTTC.

CDR3 protein: CASSPIRQGLSYNEQFF. The CDR3 DNA sequence: TGTGCCAGCAGTCCGATCCGACAGGGACTCTCCTACAATGAGCAGTTCTTC. The chain combines TRBV27 with TRBJ2-1; D may be TRBD1 (7 bases). The CDR3 has 17 residues. The V gene lost 5 bases and the J gene lost 0 bases, with 17 bases spanning the gap. The germline gives CDR1 MNHEY, CDR2 SMNVEV (reference sequence).

The CDR3 sequence is CASSPHTGDTEAFF. The CDR3 DNA follows: TGTGCCAGCAGCCCTCATACAGGGGACACTGAAGCTTTCTTT. The chain joins TRBV6-2 or TRBV6-3 to TRBJ1-1; 7 positions match TRBD1. CDR1 is MNHEY, CDR2 SVGEGT, per germline. V shed 6 bases, J shed 3 bases, and the junction held 7 bases outside the gene matches. The CDR3 covers 14 residues.

Written as DNA, the CDR3 is TGTGCCTGGAGTACCGGCAGGGATAACTATGGCTACACCTTC. The encoded protein is CAWSTGRDNYGYTF. This chain joins TRBV30 and TRBJ1-2; possibly TRBD1 for D (5 bases). The germline V gene has CDR1 GTSNPN and CDR2 SVGIG (reference sequence). The V end lost 2 bases, the J end lost 1 base, and 11 bases lay between the germline ends. This CDR3 region has 14 residues.

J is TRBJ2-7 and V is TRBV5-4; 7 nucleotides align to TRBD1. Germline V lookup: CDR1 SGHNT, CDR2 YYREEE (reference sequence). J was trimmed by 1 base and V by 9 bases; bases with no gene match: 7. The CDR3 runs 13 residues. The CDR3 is CATRRDRSYEQYF. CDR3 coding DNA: TGTGCCACCCGACGGGACAGATCCTACGAGCAGTACTTC.

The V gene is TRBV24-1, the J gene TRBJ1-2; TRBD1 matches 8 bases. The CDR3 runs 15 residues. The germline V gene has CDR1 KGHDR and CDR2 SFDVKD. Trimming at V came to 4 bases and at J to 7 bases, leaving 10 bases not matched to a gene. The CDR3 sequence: CATSDPGQGSSGYTF. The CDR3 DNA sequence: TGTGCCACCAGTGACCCCGGACAGGGCTCTAGTGGCTACACCTTC.

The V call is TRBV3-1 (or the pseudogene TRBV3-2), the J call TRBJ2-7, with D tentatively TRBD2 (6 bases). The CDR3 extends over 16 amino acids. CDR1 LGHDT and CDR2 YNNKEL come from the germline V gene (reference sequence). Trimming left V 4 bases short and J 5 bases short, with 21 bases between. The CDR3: CASSLTNGAGRNEQYF. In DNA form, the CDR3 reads TGTGCCAGCAGCCTCACAAACGGGGCAGGGAGGAACGAGCAGTACTTC.

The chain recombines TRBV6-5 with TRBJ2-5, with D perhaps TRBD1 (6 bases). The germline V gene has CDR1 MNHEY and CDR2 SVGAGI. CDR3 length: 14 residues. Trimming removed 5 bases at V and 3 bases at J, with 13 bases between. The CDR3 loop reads CASSLGTLEETQYF. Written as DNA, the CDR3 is TGTGCCAGCAGTCTCGGGACACTCGAAGAGACCCAGTACTTC.

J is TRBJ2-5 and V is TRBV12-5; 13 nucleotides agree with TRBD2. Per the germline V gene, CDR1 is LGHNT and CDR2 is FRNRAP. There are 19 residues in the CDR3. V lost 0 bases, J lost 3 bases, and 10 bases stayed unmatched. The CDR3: CASGLVKYGTSGGEETQYF. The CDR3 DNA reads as TGTGCTAGTGGTTTGGTAAAGTATGGAACTAGCGGGGGGGAAGAGACCCAGTACTTC.

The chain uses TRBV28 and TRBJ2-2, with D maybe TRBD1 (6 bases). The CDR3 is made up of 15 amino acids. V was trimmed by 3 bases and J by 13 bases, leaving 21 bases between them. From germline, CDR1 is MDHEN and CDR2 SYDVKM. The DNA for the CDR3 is TGTGCCAGCAGTTTGGTAGTCCAGGGGCCTCGCTCGCTGTTTTTT. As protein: CASSLVVQGPRSLFF. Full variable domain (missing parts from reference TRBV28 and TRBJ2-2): DVKVTQSSRYLVKRTGEKVFLECVQDMDHENMFWYRQDPGLGLRLIYFSYDVKMKEKGDIPEGYSVSREKKERFSLILESASTNQTSMYLCASSLVVQGPRSLFFGEGSRLTVL.

CDR3 bases: TGCGCCAGCAGCCAAGACGGGGGGAGCTCCTACGAGCAGTACTTC. This sequence encodes CASSQDGGSSYEQYF. The chain combines TRBV4-1 with TRBJ2-7, with 7 bases fitting TRBD2. The CDR3 is 15 amino acids. Germline V CDR1 and CDR2: MGHRA, YSYEKL. Trimming took 0 bases from V and 0 from J; bases not matched to a gene: 2.

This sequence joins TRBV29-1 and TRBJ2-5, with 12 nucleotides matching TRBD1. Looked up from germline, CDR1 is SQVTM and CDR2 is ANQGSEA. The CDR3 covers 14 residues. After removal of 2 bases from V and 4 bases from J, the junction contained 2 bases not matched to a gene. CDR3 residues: CSVERDRGPETQYF. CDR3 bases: TGCAGCGTTGAACGGGACAGGGGGCCAGAGACCCAGTACTTC.

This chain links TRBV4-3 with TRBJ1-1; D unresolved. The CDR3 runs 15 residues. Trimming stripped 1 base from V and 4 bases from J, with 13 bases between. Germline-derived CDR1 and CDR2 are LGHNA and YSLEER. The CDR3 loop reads CASSQVTGGRTEAFF. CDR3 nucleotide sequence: TGCGCCAGCAGCCAAGTGACGGGAGGTCGCACTGAAGCTTTCTTT.

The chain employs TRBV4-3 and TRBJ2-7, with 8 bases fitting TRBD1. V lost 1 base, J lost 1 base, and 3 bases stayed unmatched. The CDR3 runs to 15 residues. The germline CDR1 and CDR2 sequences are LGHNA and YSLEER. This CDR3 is CASSQADRGSYEQYF. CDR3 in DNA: TGCGCCAGCAGCCAAGCCGACAGGGGATCCTACGAGCAGTACTTC.

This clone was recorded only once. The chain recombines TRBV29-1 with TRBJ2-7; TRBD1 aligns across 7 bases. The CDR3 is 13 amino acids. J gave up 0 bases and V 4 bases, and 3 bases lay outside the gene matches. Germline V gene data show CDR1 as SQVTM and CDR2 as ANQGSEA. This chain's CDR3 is CSVVTGNSYEQYF. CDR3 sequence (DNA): TGCAGCGTTGTGACAGGGAACTCCTACGAGCAGTACTTC.

CDR3 amino acids: CASSYSPGGRPLHYEQYF. Here the CDR3 DNA reads TGTGCCAGCAGTTACTCCCCTGGCGGGAGGCCACTCCACTACGAGCAGTACTTC. This chain uses TRBV6-2 or TRBV6-3 with TRBJ2-7, with TRBD2 matching over 8 bases. CDR3 length: 18 amino acids. CDR1 MNHEY and CDR2 SVGEGT come from the germline V gene. J gave up 3 bases and V 0 bases, and 13 bases lay outside the gene matches.

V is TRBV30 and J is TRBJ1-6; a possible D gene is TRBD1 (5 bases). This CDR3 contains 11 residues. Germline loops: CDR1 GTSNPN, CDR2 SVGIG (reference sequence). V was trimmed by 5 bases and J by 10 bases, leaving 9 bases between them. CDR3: CAWAGVSPLHF. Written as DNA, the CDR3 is TGTGCCTGGGCGGGGGTATCACCCCTCCACTTT.

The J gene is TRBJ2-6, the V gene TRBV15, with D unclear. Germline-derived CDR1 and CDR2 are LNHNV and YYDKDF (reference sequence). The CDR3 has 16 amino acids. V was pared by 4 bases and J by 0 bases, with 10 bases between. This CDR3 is CATSMLLRSGANVLTF. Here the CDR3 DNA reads TGTGCCACCAGCATGCTTTTGCGCTCTGGGGCCAACGTCCTGACTTTC.

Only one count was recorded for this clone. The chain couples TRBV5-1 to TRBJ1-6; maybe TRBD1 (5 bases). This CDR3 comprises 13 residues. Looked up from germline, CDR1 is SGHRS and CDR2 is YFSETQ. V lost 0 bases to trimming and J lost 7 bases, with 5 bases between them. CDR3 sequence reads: CASSLAGNSPLHF. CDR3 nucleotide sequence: TGCGCCAGCAGCTTGGCAGGGAATTCACCCCTCCACTTT.

The CDR3 here is CASSPDRDHTGELFF. DNA of the CDR3: TGCGCCAGCAGCCCGGACAGGGATCACACCGGGGAGCTGTTTTTT. The V call is TRBV5-1, the J call TRBJ2-2; TRBD1 matches 8 bases. V lost 4 bases to trimming and J lost 3 bases; unmatched junction nucleotides: 5. This CDR3 contains 15 residues. Germline assignment: CDR1 SGHRS and CDR2 YFSETQ.

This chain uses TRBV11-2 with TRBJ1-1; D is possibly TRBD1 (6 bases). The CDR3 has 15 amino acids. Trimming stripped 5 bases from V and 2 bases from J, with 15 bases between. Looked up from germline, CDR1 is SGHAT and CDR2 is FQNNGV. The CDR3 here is CASSLDRSPNTEAFF. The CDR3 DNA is TGTGCCAGCAGCCTCGACAGGAGCCCTAACACTGAAGCTTTCTTT.